What follows is one TCR beta chain and its context. This CDR3 comprises 15 residues. Germline V gene data show CDR1 as LNHNV and CDR2 as YYDKDF (reference sequence). Profiled with immunoSEQ multiplex PCR; TCRdb holds only in-frame clones, not every one. The sample has over 45,000 clones, around 85% seen once. This record belongs to a study of OX40 agonist ivuxolimab in advanced cancers. Study-wide background: Ivuxolimab is an agonistic anti-OX40 (CD134) antibody, and patients were treated with it. Prior anti-PD-1, anti-PD-L1 or anti-CTLA-4 therapy did not bar entry, and roughly 40% had some.

The source was CD4+ or CD8+ T cells sorted from blood, collected in a trial of the OX40 agonist ivuxolimab. The receptor was derived from an adult with an advanced solid tumor such as melanoma, head and neck, liver or kidney cancer. The rearrangement joins TRBV15 to TRBJ2-5, with 10 bases identical to TRBD2. The end of the DNA is better explained by TRBJ2-7, so the J call may be wrong. In DNA, the CDR3 is TGTGCCACCAGCACAACACTAGCGGGACTCTACGAGCAGTACTTC. It encodes CATSTTLAGLYEQYF.